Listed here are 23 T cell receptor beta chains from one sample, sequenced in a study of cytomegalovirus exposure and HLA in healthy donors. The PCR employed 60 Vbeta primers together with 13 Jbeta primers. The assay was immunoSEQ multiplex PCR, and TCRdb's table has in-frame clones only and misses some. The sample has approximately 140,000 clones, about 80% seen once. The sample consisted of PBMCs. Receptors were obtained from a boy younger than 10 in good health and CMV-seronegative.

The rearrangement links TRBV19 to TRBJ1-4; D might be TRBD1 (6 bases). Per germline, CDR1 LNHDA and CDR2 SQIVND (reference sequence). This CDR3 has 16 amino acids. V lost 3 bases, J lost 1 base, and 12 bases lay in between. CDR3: CASSIQGYGTNEKLFF. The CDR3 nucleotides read TGTGCCAGTAGTATCCAGGGGTACGGAACTAATGAAAAACTGTTTTTT. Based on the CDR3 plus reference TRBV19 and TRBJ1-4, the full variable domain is DGGITQSPKYLFRKEGQNVTLSCEQNLNHDAMYWYRQDPGQGLRLIYYSQIVNDFQKGDIAEGYSVSREKKESFPLTVTSAQKNPTAFYLCASSIQGYGTNEKLFFGSGTQLSVL.

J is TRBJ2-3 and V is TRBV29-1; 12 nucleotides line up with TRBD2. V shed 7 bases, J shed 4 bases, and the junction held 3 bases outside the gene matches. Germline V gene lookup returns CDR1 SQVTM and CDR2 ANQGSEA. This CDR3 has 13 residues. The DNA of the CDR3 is TGCAGCGCGACTAGCGGGAGCGCAGATACGCAGTATTTT. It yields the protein CSATSGSADTQYF.

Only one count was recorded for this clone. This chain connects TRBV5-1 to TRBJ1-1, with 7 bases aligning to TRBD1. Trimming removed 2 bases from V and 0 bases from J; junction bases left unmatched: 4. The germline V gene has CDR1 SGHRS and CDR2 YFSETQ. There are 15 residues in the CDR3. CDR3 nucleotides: TGCGCCAGCAGCTTTTCAGGGGGTATGAACACTGAAGCTTTCTTT. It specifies CASSFSGGMNTEAFF.

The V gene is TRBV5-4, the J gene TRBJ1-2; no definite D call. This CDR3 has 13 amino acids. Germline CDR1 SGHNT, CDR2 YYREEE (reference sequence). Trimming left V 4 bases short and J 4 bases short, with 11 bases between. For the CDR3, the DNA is TGTGCCAGCAGCAAAGAGACACGCTATGGCTACACCTTC. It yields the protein CASSKETRYGYTF.

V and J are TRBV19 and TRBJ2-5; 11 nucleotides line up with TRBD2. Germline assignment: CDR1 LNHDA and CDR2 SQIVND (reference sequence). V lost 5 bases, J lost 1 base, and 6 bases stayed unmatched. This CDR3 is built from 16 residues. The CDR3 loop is CASSPRLAGFQETQYF. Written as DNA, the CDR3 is TGTGCCAGTAGTCCCCGACTAGCGGGATTCCAAGAGACCCAGTACTTC.

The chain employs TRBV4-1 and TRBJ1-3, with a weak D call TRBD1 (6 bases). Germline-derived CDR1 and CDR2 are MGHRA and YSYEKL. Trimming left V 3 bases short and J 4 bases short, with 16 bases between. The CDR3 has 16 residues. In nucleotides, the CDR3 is TGCGCCAGCAGCCAGGGCTCCGGACAGTTCGGAAACACCATATATTTT. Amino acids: CASSQGSGQFGNTIYF.

Here the CDR3 DNA reads TGTGCCACCACACAGGGAACTCAGCCCCAGCATTTT. It translates to CATTQGTQPQHF. This chain connects TRBV2 to TRBJ1-5; tentatively, D is TRBD1 (6 bases). The germline V and J ends were trimmed by 10 bases and 6 bases, with 13 bases remaining between them. Per germline, CDR1 SNHLY and CDR2 FYNNEI. The CDR3 length is 12 residues. The full variable domain, completed using reference TRBV2 and TRBJ1-5, is EPEVTQTPSHQVTQMGQEVILRCVPISNHLYFYWYRQILGQKVEFLVSFYNNEISEKSEIFDDQFSVERPDGSNFTLKIRSTKLEDSAMYFCATTQGTQPQHFGDGTRLSIL.

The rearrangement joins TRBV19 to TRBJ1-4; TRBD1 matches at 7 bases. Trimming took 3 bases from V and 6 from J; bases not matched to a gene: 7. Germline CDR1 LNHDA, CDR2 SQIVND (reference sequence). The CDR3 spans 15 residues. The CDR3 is CASSISGQVHEKLFF. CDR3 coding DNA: TGTGCCAGTAGTATTTCAGGACAGGTCCATGAAAAACTGTTTTTT. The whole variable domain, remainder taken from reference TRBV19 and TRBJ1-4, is DGGITQSPKYLFRKEGQNVTLSCEQNLNHDAMYWYRQDPGQGLRLIYYSQIVNDFQKGDIAEGYSVSREKKESFPLTVTSAQKNPTAFYLCASSISGQVHEKLFFGSGTQLSVL.

DNA of the CDR3: TGTGCCAGCAGCCCCGGGACTAGCGGGGGGCACGCCTACGAGCAGTACTTC. This codes for CASSPGTSGGHAYEQYF. The chain uses TRBV25-1 and TRBJ2-7; 15 positions agree with TRBD2. This CDR3 comprises 17 residues. Germline V lookup: CDR1 MGHDK, CDR2 SYGVNS. V dropped 6 bases and J dropped 2; count of bases not matched to a gene: 8.

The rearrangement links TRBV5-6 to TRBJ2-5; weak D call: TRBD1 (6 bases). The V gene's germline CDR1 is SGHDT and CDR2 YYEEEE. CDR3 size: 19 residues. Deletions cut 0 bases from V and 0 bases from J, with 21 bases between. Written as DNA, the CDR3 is TGTGCCAGCAGCTTGGCCAAGATGTGGGGCAGGGGCTACCAAGAGACCCAGTACTTC. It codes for CASSLAKMWGRGYQETQYF.

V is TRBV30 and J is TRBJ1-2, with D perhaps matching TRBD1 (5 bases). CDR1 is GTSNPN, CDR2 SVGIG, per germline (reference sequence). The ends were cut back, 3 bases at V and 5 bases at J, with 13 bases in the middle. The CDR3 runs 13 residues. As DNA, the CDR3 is TGTGCCTGGAGCGCGGGACGGATTTATGGCTACACCTTC. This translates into CAWSAGRIYGYTF.

The CDR3 here is CASSSRGSLYGYTF. The CDR3 bases are TGTGCCAGCAGTTCCAGGGGGTCCCTCTATGGCTACACCTTC. V and J are TRBV27 and TRBJ1-2, with TRBD1 identical over 7 bases. Trimming removed 4 bases from V and 4 bases from J; junction bases left unmatched: 6. Germline V CDR1 and CDR2: MNHEY, SMNVEV (reference sequence). This CDR3 is 14 amino acids long.

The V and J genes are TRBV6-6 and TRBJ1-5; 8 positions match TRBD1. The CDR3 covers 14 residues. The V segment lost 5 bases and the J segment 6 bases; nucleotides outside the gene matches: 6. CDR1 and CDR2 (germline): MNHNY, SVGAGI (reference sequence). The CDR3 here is CASSGQGPPQPQHF. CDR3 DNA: TGTGCCAGCAGTGGACAGGGTCCCCCTCAGCCCCAGCATTTT.

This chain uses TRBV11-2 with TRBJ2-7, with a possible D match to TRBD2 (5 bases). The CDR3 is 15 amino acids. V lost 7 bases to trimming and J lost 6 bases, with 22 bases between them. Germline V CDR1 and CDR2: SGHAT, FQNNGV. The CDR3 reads CASTGLSGTGVEQYV. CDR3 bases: TGTGCCAGCACCGGACTTTCAGGCACTGGCGTCGAGCAGTACGTC.

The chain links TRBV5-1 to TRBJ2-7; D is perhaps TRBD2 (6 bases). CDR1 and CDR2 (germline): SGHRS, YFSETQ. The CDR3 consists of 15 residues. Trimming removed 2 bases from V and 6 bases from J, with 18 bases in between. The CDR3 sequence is CASSFLGLPSSEQYV. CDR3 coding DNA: TGCGCCAGCAGCTTTCTGGGACTCCCTTCCAGCGAGCAGTACGTC.

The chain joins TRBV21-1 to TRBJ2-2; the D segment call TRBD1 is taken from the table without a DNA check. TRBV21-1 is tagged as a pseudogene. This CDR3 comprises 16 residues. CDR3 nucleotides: TGTGCCAGCAGCGTTCCTGGCACAGATTACACCGGGGAGCTGTTTTTT. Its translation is CASSVPGTDYTGELFF.

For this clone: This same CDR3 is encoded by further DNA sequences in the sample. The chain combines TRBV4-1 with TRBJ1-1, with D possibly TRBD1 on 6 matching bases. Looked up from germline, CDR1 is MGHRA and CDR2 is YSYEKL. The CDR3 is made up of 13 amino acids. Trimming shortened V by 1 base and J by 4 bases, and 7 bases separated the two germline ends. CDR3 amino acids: CASSQVGGTEAFF. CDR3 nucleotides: TGCGCCAGCAGCCAAGTAGGGGGCACTGAAGCTTTCTTT.

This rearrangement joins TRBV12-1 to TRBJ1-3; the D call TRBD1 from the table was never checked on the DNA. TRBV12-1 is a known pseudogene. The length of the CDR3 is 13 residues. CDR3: CASGTGPGNTIYF. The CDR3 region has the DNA TGTGCCAGCGGCACAGGGCCTGGAAACACCATATATTTT.

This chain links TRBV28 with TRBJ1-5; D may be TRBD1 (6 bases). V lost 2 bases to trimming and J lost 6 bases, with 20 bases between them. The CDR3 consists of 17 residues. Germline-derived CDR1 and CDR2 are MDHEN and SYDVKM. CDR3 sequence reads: CASSLNPGGQGPQPQHF. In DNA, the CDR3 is TGTGCCAGCAGTTTAAATCCGGGTGGGCAGGGGCCTCAGCCCCAGCATTTT.

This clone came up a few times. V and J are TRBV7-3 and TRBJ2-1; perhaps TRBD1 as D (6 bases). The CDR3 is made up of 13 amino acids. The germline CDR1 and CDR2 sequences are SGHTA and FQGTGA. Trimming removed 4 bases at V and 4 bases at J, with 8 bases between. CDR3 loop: CASSWGHYNEQFF. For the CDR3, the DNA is TGTGCCAGCAGCTGGGGACATTACAATGAGCAGTTCTTC.

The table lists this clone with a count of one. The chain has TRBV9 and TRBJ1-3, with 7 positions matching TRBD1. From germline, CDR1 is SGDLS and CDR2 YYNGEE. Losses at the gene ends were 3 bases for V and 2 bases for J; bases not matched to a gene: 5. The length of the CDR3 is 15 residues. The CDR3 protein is CASSATGSAGNTIYF. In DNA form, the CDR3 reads TGTGCCAGCAGCGCGACAGGGAGCGCTGGAAACACCATATATTTT. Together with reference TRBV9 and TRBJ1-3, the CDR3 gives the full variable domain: DSGVTQTPKHLITATGQRVTLRCSPRSGDLSVYWYQQSLDQGLQFLIQYYNGEERAKGNILERFSAQQFPDLHSELNLSSLELGDSALYFCASSATGSAGNTIYFGEGSWLTVV.

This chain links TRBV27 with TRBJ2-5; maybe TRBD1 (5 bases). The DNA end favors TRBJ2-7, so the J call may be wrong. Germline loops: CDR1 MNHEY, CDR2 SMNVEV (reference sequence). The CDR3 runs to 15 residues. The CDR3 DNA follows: TGTGCCAGCAGTTTCGAAGGGGCCCTCTCCTACGAGCAGTACTTC. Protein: CASSFEGALSYEQYF.

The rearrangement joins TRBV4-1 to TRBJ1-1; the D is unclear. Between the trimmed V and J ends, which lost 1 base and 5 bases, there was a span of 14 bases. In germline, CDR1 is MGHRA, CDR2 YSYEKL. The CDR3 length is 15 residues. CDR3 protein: CASSQGLYSRTEAFF. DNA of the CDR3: TGCGCCAGCAGCCAAGGATTGTACAGTCGAACTGAAGCTTTCTTT.